This TCR beta chain was recovered during a study of cytomegalovirus exposure and HLA in healthy donors. General study findings and limits: Immune exposure data for these donors was limited to CMV serostatus.

The CDR3 extends over 16 amino acids. Germline V gene sequence: CDR1 GTSNPN, CDR2 SVGIG (reference sequence). Losses at the gene ends were 2 bases for V and 4 bases for J; bases not matched to a gene: 12. The study ran its PCR with 60 Vbeta and 13 Jbeta primers. The assay was immunoSEQ multiplex PCR, and TCRdb's table has in-frame clones only and misses some. The table lists around 140,000 clones, about three quarters of them singletons. On this clone itself: The antigen remains unidentified.

The TCR was taken from a woman aged 18-30 years in good health and CMV-seronegative. The genes are TRBV30 and TRBJ2-3; the match to TRBD1 covers 7 bases. Sequenced material: PBMCs. The CDR3 nucleotides are TGTGCCTGGAGTCAAAAACGACAGGGTGGCGCAGATACGCAGTATTTT. Protein: CAWSQKRQGGADTQYF.